The next 2 T cell receptor beta chains were all read from a single sample in a study of shared clonotypes between healthy human individuals. Clones were sequenced by immunoSEQ multiplex PCR, and TCRdb holds only the in-frame ones, with some missing. Of some 500,000 clones listed, around 96% are singletons. Input material: naive CD4+ T cells sorted from blood. The subset is: CD45RA+ positively selected. These TCRs come from a woman aged 25 to 45 in good health.

This chain connects TRBV7-6 to TRBJ2-3; D unresolved. The CDR3 consists of 16 residues. V lost 1 base, J lost 0 bases, and 11 bases lay in between. Germline CDR1 is SGHVS and CDR2 is FNYEAQ. DNA of the CDR3: TGTGCCAGCAGCTTAGACGGGTCTACTAGCACAGATACGCAGTATTTT. Translating it yields CASSLDGSTSTDTQYF.

The CDR3 loop is CASSLAVGQAYNEQFF. In nucleotides, the CDR3 is TGTGCCAGCAGCTTAGCGGTAGGACAAGCCTACAATGAGCAGTTCTTC. The J gene is TRBJ2-1, the V gene TRBV7-8; the D gene is possibly TRBD1 (5 bases). This CDR3 region has 16 residues. Germline CDR1 is SGHVS and CDR2 is FQNEAQ. The ends were cut back, 0 bases at V and 2 bases at J, with 11 bases in the middle. Filled out from reference TRBV7-8 and TRBJ2-1, the complete variable domain reads GAGVSQSPRYKVAKRGQDVALRCDPISGHVSLFWYQQALGQGPEFLTYFQNEAQLDKSGLPSDRFFAERPEGSVSTLKIQRTQQEDSAVYLCASSLAVGQAYNEQFFGPGTRLTVL.